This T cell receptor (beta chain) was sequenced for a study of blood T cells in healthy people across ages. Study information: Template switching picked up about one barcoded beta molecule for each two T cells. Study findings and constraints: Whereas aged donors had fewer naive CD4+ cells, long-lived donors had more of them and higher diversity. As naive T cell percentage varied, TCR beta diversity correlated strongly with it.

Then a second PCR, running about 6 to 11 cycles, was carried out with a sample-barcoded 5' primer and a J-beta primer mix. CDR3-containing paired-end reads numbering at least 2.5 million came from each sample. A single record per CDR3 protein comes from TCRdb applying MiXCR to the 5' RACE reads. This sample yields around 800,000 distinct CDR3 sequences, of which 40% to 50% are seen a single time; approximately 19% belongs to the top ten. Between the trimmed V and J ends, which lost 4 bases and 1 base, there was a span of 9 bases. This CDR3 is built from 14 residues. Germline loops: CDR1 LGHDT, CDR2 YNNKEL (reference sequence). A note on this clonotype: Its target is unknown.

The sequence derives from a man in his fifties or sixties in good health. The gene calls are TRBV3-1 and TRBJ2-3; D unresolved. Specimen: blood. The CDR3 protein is CASSPSLGTDTQYF. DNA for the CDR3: TGTGCCAGCAGCCCGTCCTTAGGCACAGATACGCAGTATTTT.